One and the same sample provided the 3 T cell receptor beta chains below, sequenced in a study of OX40 agonist ivuxolimab in advanced cancers. The data were produced by immunoSEQ multiplex PCR, yet TCRdb's version contains in-frame clones alone and is incomplete. This table has about 50,000 clones, about four fifths appearing once. The source was CD4+ or CD8+ T cells sorted from blood, collected in a trial of the OX40 agonist ivuxolimab. These receptor sequences come from an adult with an advanced solid tumor such as melanoma, head and neck, liver or kidney cancer.

The rearrangement uses TRBV6-4 and TRBJ1-4; no definite D call. The CDR3 spans 13 residues. V was pared by 8 bases and J by 0 bases, with 7 bases between. Germline V gene lookup returns CDR1 MRHNA and CDR2 SNTAGT. CDR3 in DNA: TGTGCCAGCCGCGGGTCAACTAATGAAAAACTGTTTTTT. This encodes CASRGSTNEKLFF.

This chain joins TRBV6-6 and TRBJ1-2, with D perhaps TRBD1 (5 bases). The length of the CDR3 is 14 residues. V dropped 0 bases and J dropped 2 bases, with 7 bases sitting between them. The V gene's germline CDR1 is MNHNY and CDR2 SVGAGI (reference sequence). The CDR3 region is CASSYSRVNYGYTF. CDR3 sequence (DNA): TGTGCCAGCAGTTACTCCAGGGTAAACTATGGCTACACCTTC.

This rearrangement joins TRBV5-1 to TRBJ1-1, with a tentative D call TRBD1 (5 bases). Per germline, CDR1 SGHRS and CDR2 YFSETQ. The CDR3 runs 13 residues. V was clipped by 4 bases and J by 2 bases, with 9 bases between them. The CDR3 is CASSLGPNTEAFF. The DNA for the CDR3 is TGCGCCAGCAGCCTGGGACCTAACACTGAAGCTTTCTTT.